This T cell receptor beta chain was documented in a study of identical twins. Study-level findings and limits: There is a chance that invariant MAIT and iNKT cells partially muddied zero-insertion analyses. Out-of-frame beta chain sequences displayed weaker excess sharing between twins. Monozygotic twin pairs showed more out-of-frame TCR alpha sharing than models estimated.

A template switching step contributed a universal primer site, while unique molecular identifiers were present in the cDNA. TCRdb itself ran the 5' RACE reads through MiXCR, one entry per CDR3 protein. The sample carries approximately 1.8 million distinct CDR3 sequences, around a third recorded once. Of note for this clonotype: Its matching antigen is unknown.

The V gene lost 3 bases and the J gene lost 5 bases, with 10 bases spanning the gap. This CDR3 is built from 13 residues. Germline lookup yields CDR1 MNHEY and CDR2 SMNVEV (reference sequence). Source material: cord blood. This TCR was sampled from a newborn girl in good health. The chain employs TRBV27 and TRBJ1-2; D may be TRBD1 (6 bases). CDR3: CASSFEQGYGYTF. For the CDR3, the DNA is TGTGCCAGCAGTTTTGAACAGGGTTATGGCTACACCTTC.